This T cell receptor (beta chain) emerged from a study of PD-L1 blockade in urothelial cancer. The germline V gene has CDR1 DFQATT and CDR2 SNEGSKA (reference sequence). The CDR3 length is 11 residues. V lost 3 bases, J lost 4 bases, and 6 bases lay in between. The repertoire was sequenced with immunoSEQ multiplex PCR; TCRdb's copy has only in-frame clones and lacks some. Among 20,000 to 25,000 clones, approximately 90% were seen once, and the ten largest hold around 3.3%. The source was PBMCs, collected around atezolizumab (anti-PD-L1) treatment. This sequence originates from a man aged 45-60 years with urothelial cancer. The chain has TRBV20-1 and TRBJ1-1; perhaps TRBD1 as D (6 bases). The CDR3 DNA reads as TGCAGTGCTAGCAGGGGCACTGAAGCTTTCTTT. It translates to CSASRGTEAFF.